The 5 T cell receptor beta chains below were found in one sample sequenced in a study of blood T cell repertoires in COVID-19. Data came from immunoSEQ multiplex PCR; TCRdb stores just in-frame clones and leaves some out. The table includes under 200,000 clones, around 87% detected once. Sequenced input: peripheral blood. The receptors originated from a man between 35 and 55 years old with active or convalescent COVID-19.

This chain links TRBV6-2 or TRBV6-3 with TRBJ2-4, with D possibly TRBD1 on 6 matching bases. V dropped 0 bases and J dropped 1 base, with 10 bases sitting between them. Germline loops: CDR1 MNHEY, CDR2 SVGEGT. The CDR3 is 16 amino acids. CDR3 DNA sequence: TGTGCCAGCAGTTACTCGACAGGTGGGGCCAAAAACATTCAGTACTTC. The encoded protein is CASSYSTGGAKNIQYF.

In its sample, this clone was seen many times. The chain has TRBV28 and TRBJ1-6, with 12 bases fitting TRBD1. V shed 10 bases, J shed 14 bases, and the junction held 6 bases outside the gene matches. In germline, CDR1 is MDHEN, CDR2 SYDVKM. The CDR3 totals 12 residues. The chain's CDR3 is CAMGTGGRALHF. The CDR3 nucleotides read TGTGCCATGGGGACAGGGGGCCGGGCCCTCCACTTT.

V is TRBV20-1 and J is TRBJ2-1; 7 bases line up with TRBD1. Trimming at V came to 5 bases and at J to 8 bases, leaving 3 bases not matched to a gene. The germline CDR1 and CDR2 sequences are DFQATT and SNEGSKA (reference sequence). The CDR3 is 11 amino acids. The CDR3 loop is CSARQGDEQFF. As DNA, the CDR3 is TGCAGTGCTCGACAGGGTGATGAGCAGTTCTTC.

The table lists this clone with a few counts. This chain links TRBV10-2 with TRBJ2-1; the match to TRBD2 covers 11 bases. V dropped 6 bases and J dropped 9; count of bases not matched to a gene: 7. CDR3 length: 14 residues. Looked up from germline, CDR1 is WSHSY and CDR2 is SAAADI. The CDR3 DNA reads as TGCGCCAGCAGGGTAGCGGGGGGGCCAATTGAGCAGTTCTTC. Its protein product is CASRVAGGPIEQFF.

This chain uses TRBV15 with TRBJ1-4; D might be TRBD1 (6 bases). Trimming pared 1 base from V and 8 bases from J, leaving 14 bases between. The CDR3 covers 15 residues. CDR1 is LNHNV and CDR2 is YYDKDF in the germline V gene (reference sequence). CDR3 residues: CATSRAPGTSEKLFF. CDR3 nucleotides: TGTGCCACCAGCAGAGCCCCCGGGACATCCGAAAAACTGTTTTTT. Based on the CDR3 plus reference TRBV15 and TRBJ1-4, the full variable domain is DAMVIQNPRYQVTQFGKPVTLSCSQTLNHNVMYWYQQKSSQAPKLLFHYYDKDFNNEADTPDNFQSRRPNTSFCFLDIRSPGLGDTAMYLCATSRAPGTSEKLFFGSGTQLSVL.